This record concerns one T cell receptor beta chain sequence. Its antigen remains unknown. Though nominally healthy at sampling, donors likely had unrecorded immune exposures. The sample originates from a study of cytomegalovirus exposure and HLA in healthy donors. Study-wide results and limits: TCR beta V- and J-gene trimming, according to a later analysis, was linked to a missense DCLRE1C variant. The majority of CMV-associated TCR beta chains were reported as apparently HLA-restricted in a later analysis. Later, TCR association rates were found to vary by HLA locus, highest for DRB1 and lowest for HLA-C.

Researchers ran the PCR with 60 Vbeta and 13 Jbeta primers. The data were produced by immunoSEQ multiplex PCR, yet TCRdb's version contains in-frame clones alone and is incomplete. Of about 180,000 clones listed, just over 75% are singletons. The CDR3 runs 14 residues. From germline, CDR1 is SGHTA and CDR2 FQGTGA. The V end lost 9 bases, the J end lost 7 bases, and 21 bases lay between the germline ends. Sequencing was carried out using PBMCs. This clonotype was obtained from a woman aged 55-69 years in good health and CMV-seropositive. V is TRBV7-3 and J is TRBJ1-2; tentative D call: TRBD1 (6 bases). DNA for the CDR3: TGTGCCAGTTCTATGACAGGATCCTGGGGTGGCTACACCTTC. The encoded protein is CASSMTGSWGGYTF.